These 12 T cell receptor beta chains came from one sample sequenced in a study of T cell responses to AZD1222 COVID-19 vaccine. Sequenced by immunoSEQ multiplex PCR; TCRdb stores in-frame clones only, minus some. This sample has nearly 95,000 clones, with approximately 90% found just once. The sequencing here drew on peripheral blood, taken 28 days after the second AZD1222 dose. The receptor source for this set is an adult who received the AZD1222 COVID-19 vaccine.

This chain joins TRBV27 and TRBJ2-2; 8 bases map to TRBD2. V trimming: 3 bases; J trimming: 6 bases; junction bases outside the gene matches: 3. The CDR3 is 14 amino acids. CDR1 and CDR2 (germline): MNHEY, SMNVEV (reference sequence). The CDR3 DNA follows: TGTGCCAGCAGTTTGTACGGGGGGGCCGGGGAGCTGTTTTTT. Translating it yields CASSLYGGAGELFF.

V is TRBV30 and J is TRBJ1-3, with D unresolved. CDR1 and CDR2 from the germline V gene are GTSNPN and SVGIG (reference sequence). Trimming stripped 0 bases from V and 0 bases from J, with 6 bases between. CDR3 length equals 14 residues. Written as DNA, the CDR3 is TGTGCCTGGAGTGTTGGGGTCTCTGGAAACACCATATATTTT. The encoded protein is CAWSVGVSGNTIYF.

The genes are TRBV11-2 and TRBJ2-1, with TRBD2 matching 11 bases. Looked up from germline, CDR1 is SGHAT and CDR2 is FQNNGV. V gave up 2 bases and J gave up 13 bases; unmatched junction bases: 22. CDR3 length: 19 residues. CDR3 nucleotide sequence: TGTGCCAGCAGCTTAATCGTTAGCGGGAGGGCTGGTGGGCGGTCCTTCCAGTTCTTC. This codes for CASSLIVSGRAGGRSFQFF.

CDR3: CSVEDYTDTQYF. The CDR3, as DNA: TGCAGCGTTGAGGACTACACAGATACGCAGTATTTT. The V call is TRBV29-1, the J call TRBJ2-3; tentatively, D is TRBD2 (6 bases). Germline loops: CDR1 SQVTM, CDR2 ANQGSEA. The length of the CDR3 is 12 residues. Trimming took 3 bases from V and 2 from J, leaving 6 bases between them.

The chain recombines TRBV10-3 with TRBJ1-1, with 8 bases fitting TRBD1. The length of the CDR3 is 14 residues. V was clipped by 6 bases and J by 5 bases; unmatched bases: 8. The germline gives CDR1 ENHRY, CDR2 SYGVKD. The CDR3: CAISPGTGRTEAFF. CDR3 nucleotide sequence: TGTGCCATCAGCCCCGGGACAGGCCGTACTGAAGCTTTCTTT.

The CDR3 loop is CASSLTENTEAFF. CDR3 DNA sequence: TGTGCCAGCAGCCTCACAGAGAACACTGAAGCTTTCTTT. The chain recombines TRBV7-2 with TRBJ1-1; no clear D. This CDR3 has 13 residues. Looked up from germline, CDR1 is SGHTA and CDR2 is FQGNSA. Trimming took off 5 bases at V and 1 base at J, with 8 bases between the two ends.

This clone was picked up one time. This chain links TRBV27 with TRBJ2-3; D ambiguous. Looked up from germline, CDR1 is MNHEY and CDR2 is SMNVEV (reference sequence). The CDR3 consists of 15 residues. The V and J ends lost 3 bases and 1 base respectively, with 11 bases between them. As DNA, the CDR3 is TGTGCCAGCAGTTTGTTTGCCGATGGCACAGATACGCAGTATTTT. This codes for CASSLFADGTDTQYF.

This chain uses TRBV19 with TRBJ1-3, with D perhaps matching TRBD1 (6 bases). Per germline, CDR1 LNHDA and CDR2 SQIVND (reference sequence). V was trimmed by 2 bases and J by 0 bases, leaving 8 bases between them. The CDR3 has 15 residues. In DNA, the CDR3 is TGTGCCAGTAGTATACAGGGGCACTCTGGAAACACCATATATTTT. This gives the protein CASSIQGHSGNTIYF.

The chain combines TRBV4-2 with TRBJ2-3; TRBD2 aligns across 14 bases. Germline V gives CDR1 LGHNA, CDR2 YNFKEQ. CDR3 length equals 18 residues. After removal of 3 bases from V and 4 bases from J, the junction contained 9 bases not matched to a gene. The CDR3 DNA follows: TGTGCCAGCAGCCAGCCCCGACTAGCGGGGGGGCAACCAGATACGCAGTATTTT. This encodes CASSQPRLAGGQPDTQYF.

The chain uses TRBV6-2 or TRBV6-3 and TRBJ1-2; 7 nucleotides match TRBD1. The CDR3 is 17 residues long. The trim removed 2 bases at V and 3 bases at J, leaving 12 bases unmatched. Germline loops: CDR1 MNHEY, CDR2 SVGEGT. The CDR3 bases are TGTGCCAGCAGTTACAACCGACAGGGAATCGTTGACTATGGCTACACCTTC. As protein: CASSYNRQGIVDYGYTF.

V gene TRBV11-3 combines with J gene TRBJ1-2; 12 nucleotides align to TRBD1. Losses at the gene ends were 5 bases for V and 8 bases for J; bases not matched to a gene: 9. The CDR3 sequence is 15 residues long. Germline V gene lookup returns CDR1 SGHNT and CDR2 YENEEA. CDR3 in amino acids: CASSNLGTGGVGYTF. CDR3 DNA sequence: TGTGCCAGCAGCAACCTAGGGACAGGGGGCGTGGGCTACACCTTC.

The chain couples TRBV10-3 to TRBJ2-5; possible D gene TRBD2, 6 bases. Per the germline V gene, CDR1 is ENHRY and CDR2 is SYGVKD. The CDR3 has 15 amino acids. Trimming removed 0 bases at V and 2 bases at J, with 10 bases between. CDR3: CAISESRGNQETQYF. In DNA, the CDR3 is TGTGCCATCAGTGAGTCTCGGGGGAATCAAGAGACCCAGTACTTC.